This T cell receptor (beta chain) came from a study of PD-1 blockade in classical Hodgkin lymphoma. Whole-study findings and limits: The study reported lower baseline TCR diversity in newly diagnosed patients than in healthy donors. After ASCT, patients who started nivolumab under 1 year later were excluded. Researchers reported that CD4+ TCR diversity, though not CD8+, rose significantly by C4D1. Complete responders had baseline diversity similar to newly diagnosed patients.

About this clone itself: Its target is not known.

All patients relapsed after autologous stem cell transplantation, and brentuximab vedotin exposure varied. This CDR3 region has 16 residues. In germline, CDR1 is SGHRS, CDR2 YFSETQ. V dropped 0 bases and J dropped 1; count of bases not matched to a gene: 3. The assay was immunoSEQ multiplex PCR, and TCRdb's table has in-frame clones only and misses some. The sample includes about 30,000 clones, around four fifths of them seen just once. This specimen consisted of peripheral blood mononuclear cells (PBMCs), obtained before the second cycle of nivolumab. J is TRBJ2-3 and V is TRBV5-1; 9 bases agree with TRBD1. The clonotype comes from a human donor with classical Hodgkin lymphoma. CDR3 residues: CASSLGRTGGTDTQYF. The CDR3 DNA is TGCGCCAGCAGCTTGGGAAGGACAGGGGGCACAGATACGCAGTATTTT.